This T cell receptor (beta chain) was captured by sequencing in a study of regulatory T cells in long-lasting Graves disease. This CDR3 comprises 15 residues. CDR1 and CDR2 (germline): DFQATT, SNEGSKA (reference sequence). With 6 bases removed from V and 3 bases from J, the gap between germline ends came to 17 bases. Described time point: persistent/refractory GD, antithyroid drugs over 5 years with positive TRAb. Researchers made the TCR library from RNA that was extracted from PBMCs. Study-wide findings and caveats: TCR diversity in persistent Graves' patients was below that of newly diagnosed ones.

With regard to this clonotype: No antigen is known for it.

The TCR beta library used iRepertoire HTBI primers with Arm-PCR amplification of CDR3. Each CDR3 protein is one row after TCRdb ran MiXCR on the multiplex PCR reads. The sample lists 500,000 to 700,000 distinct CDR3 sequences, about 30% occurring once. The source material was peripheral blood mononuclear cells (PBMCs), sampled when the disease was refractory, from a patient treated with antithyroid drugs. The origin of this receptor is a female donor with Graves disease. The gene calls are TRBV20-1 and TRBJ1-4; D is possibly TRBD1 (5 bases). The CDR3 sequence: CSAAMDWGANEKLFF. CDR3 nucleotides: TGCAGTGCCGCCATGGATTGGGGGGCTAATGAAAAACTGTTTTTT.